This TCR beta chain was identified during a study of T cell repertoires in ileal Crohn's disease. For the study at large: Biopsies of the neoterminal ileum at postoperative colonoscopy form M6 samples.

Study-wide findings and caveats: Clonal expansions were more frequent in active smokers than non-smokers at surgery.

Time point reported: neoterminal ileum biopsy at postoperative endoscopy, about 6 months after surgery. Produced via immunoSEQ multiplex PCR; TCRdb's table is partial and in-frame only. The table records about 12,000 clones, just under 80% of them present only once. As for this clone: Its target is unknown.

The CDR3 is made up of 14 amino acids. Trimming shortened V by 0 bases and J by 10 bases, and 11 bases separated the two germline ends. Germline assignment: CDR1 SGHTS and CDR2 YDEGEE. This receptor was identified in an adult with Crohn's disease. Input material: ileal tissue. The chain uses TRBV5-8 and TRBJ1-6; possible D gene TRBD1, 6 bases. The chain's CDR3 is CASSLGGGFSPLHF. Written as DNA, the CDR3 is TGTGCCAGCAGCTTGGGAGGGGGTTTCTCACCCCTCCACTTT.